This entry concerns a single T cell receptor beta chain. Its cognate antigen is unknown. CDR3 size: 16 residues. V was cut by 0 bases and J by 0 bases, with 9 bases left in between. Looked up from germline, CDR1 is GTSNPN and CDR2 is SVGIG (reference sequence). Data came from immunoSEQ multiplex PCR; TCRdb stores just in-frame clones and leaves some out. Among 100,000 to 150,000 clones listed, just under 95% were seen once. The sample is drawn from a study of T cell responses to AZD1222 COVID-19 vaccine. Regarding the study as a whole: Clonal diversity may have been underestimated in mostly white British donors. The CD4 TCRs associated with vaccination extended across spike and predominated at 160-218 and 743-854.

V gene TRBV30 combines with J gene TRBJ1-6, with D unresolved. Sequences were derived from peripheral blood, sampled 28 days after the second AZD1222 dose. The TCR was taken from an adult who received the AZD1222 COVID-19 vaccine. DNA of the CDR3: TGTGCCTGGAGTGTAATGGGGAGCTCCTATAATTCACCCCTCCACTTT. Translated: CAWSVMGSSYNSPLHF.